This record looks at one T cell receptor (beta chain) sequence and its context. The CDR3 spans 13 residues. CDR1 and CDR2 from the germline V gene are MNHEY and SMNVEV (reference sequence). V was clipped by 5 bases and J by 4 bases, with 9 bases between them. Clones were read by immunoSEQ multiplex PCR, and TCRdb kept only the in-frame ones, dropping some. The sample holds 51,000 or so clones, roughly 93% seen once. The data stem from a study of T cell changes during pregnancy in multiple sclerosis. The source is a female donor with multiple sclerosis, enrolled in a pregnancy study. V is TRBV27 and J is TRBJ2-1; D is uncertain. The starting material was peripheral blood, obtained in the second trimester of pregnancy. This chain's CDR3 is CASSPSEYNEQFF. The CDR3 DNA reads TGTGCCAGCAGTCCATCGGAGTACAATGAGCAGTTCTTC.